Following are 16 T cell receptor beta chains from one sample sequenced in a study of PD-1 blockade in classical Hodgkin lymphoma. Sequencing used immunoSEQ multiplex PCR; TCRdb keeps in-frame clones, though not all of them. Among approximately 8,400 clones listed, about four fifths were seen once. Time point defined: cycle 4 day 1 (C4D1), after five to seven weeks of nivolumab. There was relapse after autologous stem cell transplantation in every patient, and there was variation in brentuximab vedotin exposure. Magnetic negative selection isolated CD8+ T cells from thawed PBMCs. The material sequenced was CD8+ T cells from blood, taken before the fourth cycle of nivolumab. The receptors were gathered from a human donor with classical Hodgkin lymphoma.

On this clone itself: An end of the junction differs from the germline gene, which may be a read error. CDR3 bases: TGCGCCAGCAGCCAAGATGGGGGGTATAGCACAGATACGCAGTATTTT. Its translation: CASSQDGGYSTDTQYF. This chain joins TRBV11-2 and TRBJ2-3; D may be TRBD2 (6 bases). The CDR3 loop spans 16 amino acids. CDR1 and CDR2 from the germline V gene are SGHAT and FQNNGV.

The rearrangement joins TRBV18 to TRBJ2-7; either TRBD1 or TRBD2 may fit D (5 bases each). Germline CDR1 reads KGHSH; CDR2 reads LQKENI. V lost 3 bases, J lost 4 bases, and 10 bases lay in between. This CDR3 contains 13 residues. The CDR3 loop reads CASSPGDLYEQYF. As DNA, the CDR3 is TGTGCCAGCTCACCGGGGGATTTGTACGAGCAGTACTTC.

The chain joins TRBV6-4 to TRBJ2-1, with TRBD2 matching 13 bases. Germline CDR1 and CDR2: MRHNA and SNTAGT. There are 17 residues in the CDR3. Trimming cost V 0 bases and J 10 bases; bases outside gene matches: 9. CDR3 region: CASSDSWTSGGLGEQFF. The DNA of the CDR3 is TGTGCCAGCAGTGACTCGTGGACTAGCGGGGGATTGGGAGAGCAGTTCTTC.

CDR3 DNA: TGTGCCAGCAGTTTATTCCTAGGGCAGGGCTACGAGCAGTACTTC. Translated, it gives CASSLFLGQGYEQYF. The rearrangement links TRBV27 to TRBJ2-7; D might be TRBD1 (5 bases). V lost 1 base and J lost 3, with 13 bases in between. CDR1 and CDR2 (germline): MNHEY, SMNVEV (reference sequence). This CDR3 contains 15 residues.

V and J are TRBV13 and TRBJ2-1; 7 bases match TRBD2. This CDR3 contains 12 residues. Unmatched junction bases numbered 0, after V lost 3 bases and J lost 7 bases. Germline CDR1 reads PRHDT; CDR2 reads FYEKMQ (reference sequence). The CDR3 DNA is TGTGCCAGCAGCTTGGGGGGGAATGAGCAGTTCTTC. Translating it yields CASSLGGNEQFF. The full variable domain, rest sourced from reference TRBV13 and TRBJ2-1, is AAGVIQSPRHLIKEKRETATLKCYPIPRHDTVYWYQQGPGQDPQFLISFYEKMQSDKGSIPDRFSAQQFSDYHSELNMSSLELGDSALYFCASSLGGNEQFFGPGTRLTVL.

The chain couples TRBV25-1 to TRBJ2-1; 7 positions match TRBD1. Germline V lookup: CDR1 MGHDK, CDR2 SYGVNS. The J segment lost 6 bases and the V segment lost 2 bases, leaving 16 bases of the junction unmatched. CDR3 length: 18 amino acids. DNA for the CDR3: TGTGCCAGCAGTGAAGCGACAGGGCTGATGATACGAGGCAATGAGCAGTTCTTC. This encodes CASSEATGLMIRGNEQFF.

J is TRBJ1-4 and V is TRBV15; possibly TRBD1 for D (5 bases). This CDR3 is 17 amino acids long. Trimming shortened V by 1 base and J by 8 bases, and 20 bases separated the two germline ends. Germline V gene lookup returns CDR1 LNHNV and CDR2 YYDKDF (reference sequence). CDR3 region: CATSRGIGATMGEKLFF. The DNA of the CDR3 is TGTGCCACCAGCAGAGGCATCGGGGCAACCATGGGGGAAAAACTGTTTTTT.

This chain connects TRBV6-1 to TRBJ1-5, with D perhaps matching TRBD1 (5 bases). V was pared by 3 bases and J by 5 bases, with 14 bases between. Per germline, CDR1 MNHNS and CDR2 SASEGT. CDR3 length: 15 amino acids. The CDR3 nucleotides are TGTGCCAGCAGTGAGGGCAGGGAGATTTATCAGCCCCAGCATTTT. Translated, it gives CASSEGREIYQPQHF.

This rearrangement joins TRBV5-4 to TRBJ1-3; no clear D gene. This CDR3 is 14 amino acids long. Germline V gene data show CDR1 as SGHNT and CDR2 as YYREEE (reference sequence). V was cut by 1 base and J by 4 bases, with 9 bases left in between. The CDR3 region has the DNA TGTGCCAGCAGCTTGTACCCCCGCGGAAACACCATATATTTT. Its protein is CASSLYPRGNTIYF.

V usage is TRBV7-9 and J usage is TRBJ2-3; D remains ambiguous. Germline lookup yields CDR1 SEHNR and CDR2 FQNEAQ (reference sequence). Trimming pared 10 bases from V and 0 bases from J, leaving 14 bases between. The length of the CDR3 is 14 residues. DNA of the CDR3: TGTGCCACCAAGGCATCACCCAGCACAGATACGCAGTATTTT. Amino acids: CATKASPSTDTQYF.

The chain employs TRBV5-4 and TRBJ2-5; D remains unclear. Between the trimmed V and J ends, which lost 0 bases and 5 bases, there was a span of 5 bases. The CDR3 is 12 amino acids. Looked up from germline, CDR1 is SGHNT and CDR2 is YYREEE (reference sequence). The CDR3 region is CASSLALETQYF. The CDR3 DNA reads TGTGCCAGCAGCTTGGCCTTGGAGACCCAGTACTTC. Full variable domain (remainder filled in from reference TRBV5-4 and TRBJ2-5): ETGVTQSPTHLIKTRGQQVTLRCSSQSGHNTVSWYQQALGQGPQFIFQYYREEENGRGNFPPRFSGLQFPNYSSELNVNALELDDSALYLCASSLALETQYFGPGTRLLVL.

The chain joins TRBV19 to TRBJ1-2; D not resolved. The CDR3 contains 16 residues. Deletions cut 3 bases from V and 4 bases from J, with 18 bases between. Germline V CDR1 and CDR2: LNHDA, SQIVND (reference sequence). The CDR3 nucleotides read TGTGCCAGTAGTATTCGGAACCCCATGTCGACCTATGGCTACACCTTC. Its translation is CASSIRNPMSTYGYTF. Based on the CDR3 plus reference TRBV19 and TRBJ1-2, the full variable domain is DGGITQSPKYLFRKEGQNVTLSCEQNLNHDAMYWYRQDPGQGLRLIYYSQIVNDFQKGDIAEGYSVSREKKESFPLTVTSAQKNPTAFYLCASSIRNPMSTYGYTFGSGTRLTVV.

The chain carries TRBV19 and TRBJ2-7, with 8 nucleotides matching TRBD1. Unmatched junction bases numbered 5, after V lost 4 bases and J lost 3 bases. CDR1 LNHDA and CDR2 SQIVND come from the germline V gene (reference sequence). This CDR3 contains 14 residues. For the CDR3, the DNA is TGTGCCAGTAGTAGCGGACAGGGTGGCTACGAGCAGTACTTC. Amino acid sequence: CASSSGQGGYEQYF. The full variable domain, with the rest looked up from reference TRBV19 and TRBJ2-7, is DGGITQSPKYLFRKEGQNVTLSCEQNLNHDAMYWYRQDPGQGLRLIYYSQIVNDFQKGDIAEGYSVSREKKESFPLTVTSAQKNPTAFYLCASSSGQGGYEQYFGPGTRLTVT.

The chain recombines TRBV28 with TRBJ2-1; unclear D gene. Germline CDR1 is MDHEN and CDR2 is SYDVKM. V was pared by 4 bases and J by 3 bases, with 10 bases between. The CDR3 loop spans 14 amino acids. DNA of the CDR3: TGTGCCAGCAGTTCAACGGACGGCTACAATGAGCAGTTCTTC. Protein: CASSSTDGYNEQFF.

The chain links TRBV4-1 to TRBJ2-7; D unresolved. Germline CDR1 is MGHRA and CDR2 is YSYEKL. V shed 3 bases and J shed 4 bases, with 10 bases lying between them. The CDR3 runs 13 residues. For the CDR3, the DNA is TGCGCCAGCAGCCAGATTAATGAGTACGAGCAGTACTTC. Its protein is CASSQINEYEQYF.

The chain is built from TRBV19 and TRBJ2-7; weak D call: TRBD1 (6 bases). The CDR3 runs 13 residues. V was pared by 8 bases and J by 5 bases, with 16 bases between. The germline gives CDR1 LNHDA, CDR2 SQIVND (reference sequence). The CDR3 protein is CASGKQGSHEQYF. CDR3 nucleotides: TGTGCCAGTGGAAAACAGGGTTCCCACGAGCAGTACTTC.